This TCR beta chain was identified during a study of identical twins' blood T cells. Study overall: About 50 million reads came from around twelve libraries, six alpha, six beta.

CDR3 length: 15 residues. V lost 0 bases, J lost 5 bases, and 12 bases lay in between. CDR1 and CDR2 from the germline V gene are LGHDT and YNNKEL (reference sequence). Donors were six healthy women in three monozygous twin pairs. In TCRdb, the 5' RACE reads were re-called with MiXCR into one record per CDR3 protein. The sample shows roughly 380,000 distinct CDR3 sequences, roughly 28% of them seen only once. The sample consisted of PBMCs. The rearrangement uses TRBV3-1 and TRBJ2-3; weak D call: TRBD2 (6 bases). The sequence was obtained from a woman between 18 and 50 years old in good health. The CDR3 DNA sequence: TGTGCCAGCAGCCAAGAATCGGCCGGGGGAGATACGCAGTATTTT. Translation: CASSQESAGGDTQYF.